This section outlines one T cell receptor beta chain sequence together with its context. No antigen is known for it. The CDR3 length is 13 residues. The germline V and J ends were trimmed by 4 bases and 3 bases, with 10 bases remaining between them. Germline V CDR1 and CDR2: MNHEY, SMNVEV (reference sequence). The sample is drawn from a study of T cell responses to AZD1222 COVID-19 vaccine. Whole-study findings and limits: Nearly half of the spike-specific TCRs reportedly recognize variant regions that carry no mutations.

Sequencing was performed with immunoSEQ multiplex PCR; in TCRdb, only in-frame clones are kept and a portion is missing. The sample holds roughly 150,000 clones, roughly 91% seen once. This sequence originates from an adult who received the AZD1222 COVID-19 vaccine. This sequence joins TRBV27 and TRBJ2-7; D gene ambiguous. This specimen consisted of peripheral blood, obtained 28 days after the second AZD1222 dose. CDR3 nucleotides: TGTGCCAGCAGTTCCCCATTTCGCTACGAGCAGTACTTC. It is translated as CASSSPFRYEQYF.